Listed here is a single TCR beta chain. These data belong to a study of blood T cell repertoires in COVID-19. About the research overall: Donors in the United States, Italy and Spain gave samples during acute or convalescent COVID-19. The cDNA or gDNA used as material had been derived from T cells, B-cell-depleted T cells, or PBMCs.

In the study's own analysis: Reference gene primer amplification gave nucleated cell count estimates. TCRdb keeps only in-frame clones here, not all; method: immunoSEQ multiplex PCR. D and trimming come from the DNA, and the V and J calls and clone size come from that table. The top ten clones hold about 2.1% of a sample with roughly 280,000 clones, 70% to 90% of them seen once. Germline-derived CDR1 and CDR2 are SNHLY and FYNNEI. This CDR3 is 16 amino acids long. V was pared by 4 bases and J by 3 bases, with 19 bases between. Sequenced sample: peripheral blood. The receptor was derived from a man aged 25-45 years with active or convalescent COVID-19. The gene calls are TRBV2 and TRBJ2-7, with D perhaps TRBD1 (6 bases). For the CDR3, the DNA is TGTGCCAGCAGTGTATCTAGGGCAGGGGCAAACTACGAGCAGTACTTC. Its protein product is CASSVSRAGANYEQYF.